A single sample is the source of the 25 T cell receptor beta chains below, sequenced in a study of T-cell memory formation after mild COVID-19. One entry per CDR3 protein, called by TCRdb with MiXCR from the 5' RACE reads. In the table there are almost 250,000 distinct CDR3 sequences, just over 15% of which are singletons. Input material: PBMCs or a T cell subset sorted from them (not recorded which). All receptors come from an adult woman who had mild COVID-19 (a few samples of this study predate the infection). Cell type and time point are not known.

V usage is TRBV12-3 or TRBV12-4 and J usage is TRBJ2-1; a possible D gene is TRBD2 (5 bases). V was shortened by 6 bases and J by 4 bases, with 19 bases between the two germline ends. The CDR3 runs 16 residues. The CDR3 sequence: CASSSIGRGRYNEQFF. Written as DNA, the CDR3 is TGTGCCAGCAGCTCCATCGGACGGGGAAGATACAATGAGCAGTTCTTC.

V gene TRBV10-3 combines with J gene TRBJ1-1; 9 nucleotides line up with TRBD1. The CDR3 is 15 amino acids. V gave up 6 bases and J gave up 5 bases; unmatched junction bases: 10. The V gene's germline CDR1 is ENHRY and CDR2 SYGVKD. CDR3 coding DNA: TGTGCCATCAGAGCCCCGGGACAGGGATCGACTGAAGCTTTCTTT. It encodes CAIRAPGQGSTEAFF.

This rearrangement joins TRBV20-1 to TRBJ2-2, with D perhaps TRBD1 (6 bases). Between the trimmed V and J ends, which lost 5 bases and 7 bases, there was a span of 11 bases. The CDR3 is made up of 12 amino acids. In germline, CDR1 is DFQATT, CDR2 SNEGSKA (reference sequence). The chain's CDR3 is CSAGGQLGELFF. The CDR3 DNA reads as TGCAGTGCTGGCGGACAGCTCGGGGAGCTGTTTTTT.

The chain uses TRBV4-3 and TRBJ2-5; D gene ambiguous. Looked up from germline, CDR1 is LGHNA and CDR2 is YSLEER. The CDR3 is 13 amino acids. With 0 bases removed from V and 3 bases from J, the gap between germline ends came to 5 bases. CDR3 protein: CASSQDTEETQYF. CDR3 DNA: TGCGCCAGCAGCCAAGATACAGAAGAGACCCAGTACTTC.

This clonotype was seen a handful of times. In DNA form, the CDR3 reads TGTGCCCGGGGGGGCGATAGAAACACTGAAGCTTTCTTT. Translating gives CARGGDRNTEAFF. The V gene is TRBV30, the J gene TRBJ1-1, with D maybe TRBD1 (6 bases). This CDR3 comprises 13 residues. Trimming removed 8 bases from V and 2 bases from J, with 15 bases in between. Germline-derived CDR1 and CDR2 are GTSNPN and SVGIG (reference sequence).

This clonotype was picked up many times. The V call is TRBV20-1, the J call TRBJ2-7; perhaps TRBD1 as D (6 bases). Germline V gene sequence: CDR1 DFQATT, CDR2 SNEGSKA (reference sequence). CDR3 length: 14 amino acids. V shed 6 bases and J shed 0 bases, with 15 bases lying between them. Here the CDR3 DNA reads TGCAGTGCCGGTTCGGACAGAAACTCCTACGAGCAGTACTTC. Translating gives CSAGSDRNSYEQYF.

This clonotype was recorded many times. V is TRBV18 and J is TRBJ2-7; 7 positions match TRBD2. The CDR3 totals 16 residues. The junction had 7 bases not matched to a gene; V was cut back by 0 bases and J by 2 bases. Germline loops: CDR1 KGHSH, CDR2 LQKENI. Here the CDR3 reads CASSPPGRVGAYEQYF. In nucleotides, the CDR3 is TGTGCCAGCTCACCACCGGGGAGGGTCGGCGCCTACGAGCAGTACTTC.

Only a few counts were recorded for this clonotype. The V gene is TRBV29-1, the J gene TRBJ2-7, with a weak D call TRBD1 (6 bases). V lost 4 bases to trimming and J lost 1 base, with 11 bases between them. There are 13 residues in the CDR3. CDR1 is SQVTM and CDR2 is ANQGSEA in the germline V gene. As DNA, the CDR3 is TGCAGCGTTGCAAGAGACAGGTCCTACGAGCAGTACTTC. Translating gives CSVARDRSYEQYF.

CDR3 nucleotide sequence: TGCAGTGCTAGAGATACAGGGGCCTATGGGGGCTACACCTTC. It translates to CSARDTGAYGGYTF. The chain joins TRBV20-1 to TRBJ1-2; 7 nucleotides match TRBD1. CDR3 length: 14 amino acids. J was trimmed by 8 bases and V by 0 bases; bases with no gene match: 9. Germline loops: CDR1 DFQATT, CDR2 SNEGSKA (reference sequence).

This chain links TRBV4-2 with TRBJ2-1; D is unclear. Germline CDR1 reads LGHNA; CDR2 reads YNFKEQ. V shed 2 bases and J shed 5 bases, with 16 bases lying between them. This CDR3 contains 16 residues. The CDR3 is CASSQNVGNVDNEQFF. DNA of the CDR3: TGTGCCAGCAGCCAAAACGTAGGCAATGTTGACAATGAGCAGTTCTTC.

Only a few counts were recorded for this clonotype. V usage is TRBV15 and J usage is TRBJ2-1, with 10 bases lining up with TRBD2. V trimming: 3 bases; J trimming: 6 bases; junction bases outside the gene matches: 8. The CDR3 runs 16 residues. From germline, CDR1 is LNHNV and CDR2 YYDKDF (reference sequence). CDR3 nucleotide sequence: TGTGCCACCAGCAGGGGCCCTAGCGGGAGAGGCAATGAGCAGTTCTTC. This gives the protein CATSRGPSGRGNEQFF.

The CDR3 DNA reads TGCAGCGTTGTGGGACAGGGGATATTCACCGGGGAGCTGTTTTTT. Its protein product is CSVVGQGIFTGELFF. This chain connects TRBV29-1 to TRBJ2-2; 10 positions match TRBD1. This CDR3 spans 15 amino acids. The trim removed 4 bases at V and 4 bases at J, leaving 6 bases unmatched. Looked up from germline, CDR1 is SQVTM and CDR2 is ANQGSEA.

V gene TRBV7-2 combines with J gene TRBJ1-5, with D uncertain. The CDR3 runs 15 residues. V lost 5 bases and J lost 1, with 12 bases in between. Germline V gives CDR1 SGHTA, CDR2 FQGNSA. The CDR3 nucleotides are TGTGCCAGCAGCCCACGACTGATAAGCAATCAGCCCCAGCATTTT. Encoded protein: CASSPRLISNQPQHF.

This clonotype showed up just a few times. V gene TRBV7-6 combines with J gene TRBJ2-7; unclear D gene. This CDR3 comprises 14 residues. Per germline, CDR1 SGHVS and CDR2 FNYEAQ. The V end lost 1 base, the J end lost 0 bases, and 7 bases lay between the germline ends. The CDR3 DNA reads TGTGCCAGCAGCTTAGAAGTCCTCTCCTACGAGCAGTACTTC. It is translated as CASSLEVLSYEQYF.

The CDR3 spells CASSLGDYLAKNIQYF. The CDR3, as DNA: TGCGCCAGCAGCTTGGGGGACTATCTAGCCAAAAACATTCAGTACTTC. This chain links TRBV5-1 with TRBJ2-4; 7 nucleotides agree with TRBD2. The J segment lost 0 bases and the V segment lost 0 bases, leaving 3 bases of the junction unmatched. Looked up from germline, CDR1 is SGHRS and CDR2 is YFSETQ. CDR3 length: 16 residues. Variable domain in full (rest from reference TRBV5-1 and TRBJ2-4): KAGVTQTPRYLIKTRGQQVTLSCSPISGHRSVSWYQQTPGQGLQFLFEYFSETQRNKGNFPGRFSGRQFSNSRSEMNVSTLELGDSALYLCASSLGDYLAKNIQYFGAGTRLSVL.

At least ten counts were recorded for this clonotype. The chain has TRBV3-1 and TRBJ2-1; TRBD2 might be the D (5 bases). The CDR3 runs 15 residues. Germline V CDR1 and CDR2: LGHDT, YNNKEL (reference sequence). The ends were cut back, 0 bases at V and 7 bases at J, with 13 bases in the middle. CDR3 bases: TGTGCCAGCAGCCAAGAGCCAGCAGCGGCGAATGAGCAGTTCTTC. Its translation: CASSQEPAAANEQFF.

This chain joins TRBV9 and TRBJ1-6; D uncertain. The CDR3 covers 15 residues. The germline CDR1 and CDR2 sequences are SGDLS and YYNGEE. Trimming shortened V by 3 bases and J by 4 bases, and 11 bases separated the two germline ends. The CDR3 coding sequence is TGTGCCAGCAGCGCCGGAGACGGGTATAATTCACCCCTCCACTTT. Translating it yields CASSAGDGYNSPLHF.

V is TRBV14 and J is TRBJ2-2; D is unclear. The CDR3 is made up of 14 amino acids. V was clipped by 4 bases and J by 1 base, with 7 bases between them. Germline assignment: CDR1 SGHDN and CDR2 FVKESK. CDR3 bases: TGTGCCAGCAGCCGAGTGGTGAACACCGGGGAGCTGTTTTTT. Protein product: CASSRVVNTGELFF.

The rearrangement uses TRBV11-3 and TRBJ2-1; D possibly corresponds to TRBD2 (6 bases). CDR3 length equals 17 residues. Looked up from germline, CDR1 is SGHNT and CDR2 is YENEEA. The germline V and J ends were trimmed by 5 bases and 5 bases, with 22 bases remaining between them. CDR3 DNA: TGTGCCAGCAGCCCAGGGACTGCCCGGGGGATTAACAATGAGCAGTTCTTC. It encodes CASSPGTARGINNEQFF.

The V and J genes are TRBV20-1 and TRBJ2-3; D is undetermined. Germline assignment: CDR1 DFQATT and CDR2 SNEGSKA (reference sequence). The CDR3 loop spans 14 amino acids. Trimming took 4 bases from V and 3 from J, leaving 14 bases between them. CDR3 nucleotides: TGCAGTGCTACCATCCCGGTTTCAACAGATACGCAGTATTTT. Encoded protein: CSATIPVSTDTQYF.

The chain joins TRBV12-3 or TRBV12-4 to TRBJ2-2, with D possibly TRBD1 on 6 matching bases. The germline V and J ends were trimmed by 8 bases and 4 bases, with 8 bases remaining between them. The CDR3 runs to 12 residues. CDR3 protein: CASGQFTGELFF. The DNA for the CDR3 is TGTGCCAGCGGACAGTTCACCGGGGAGCTGTTTTTT.

This clonotype was observed a handful of times. The V call is TRBV7-3, the J call TRBJ2-5; D tentatively reads TRBD1 or TRBD2 (6 bases each). The CDR3 has 15 residues. With 0 bases removed from V and 2 bases from J, the gap between germline ends came to 10 bases. CDR1 SGHTA and CDR2 FQGTGA come from the germline V gene. CDR3 in amino acids: CASSLTGGFQETQYF. DNA for the CDR3: TGTGCCAGCAGCTTAACAGGGGGGTTTCAAGAGACCCAGTACTTC.

Only a few counts were recorded for this clonotype. DNA for the CDR3: TGTGCCAGCAGCACCCGACAGGGGGCTGGAAACACCATATATTTT. It yields the protein CASSTRQGAGNTIYF. The chain uses TRBV9 and TRBJ1-3; TRBD1 agrees at 9 bases. This CDR3 spans 15 amino acids. The ends lost 4 bases at V and 2 bases at J; junction bases unmatched: 4. Germline loops: CDR1 SGDLS, CDR2 YYNGEE.

This clonotype has only a few counts. The rearrangement joins TRBV29-1 to TRBJ1-1; TRBD1 agrees at 7 bases. The V gene end was trimmed by 6 bases and the J gene end by 6 bases; junction bases not matched to a gene: 10. Germline V gene sequence: CDR1 SQVTM, CDR2 ANQGSEA. The CDR3 is made up of 13 amino acids. CDR3: CSVPKTGLAEAFF. CDR3 bases: TGCAGCGTCCCCAAGACAGGGCTGGCTGAAGCTTTCTTT. The full variable domain, in which reference TRBV29-1 and TRBJ1-1 provide the parts outside the CDR3, is SAVISQKPSRDICQRGTSLTIQCQVDSQVTMMFWYRQQPGQSLTLIATANQGSEATYESGFVIDKFPISRPNLTFSTLTVSNMSPEDSSIYLCSVPKTGLAEAFFGQGTRLTVV.

This clonotype has just a few counts. J is TRBJ2-1 and V is TRBV20-1, with TRBD1 as a possible D gene (6 bases). Germline CDR1 reads DFQATT; CDR2 reads SNEGSKA (reference sequence). CDR3 length equals 15 residues. V was shortened by 0 bases and J by 8 bases, with 17 bases between the two germline ends. Written as DNA, the CDR3 is TGCAGTGCTAGAGATCTAGTACAGGGTGGTCATGAGCAGTTCTTC. This translates into CSARDLVQGGHEQFF.